These 26 T cell receptor beta chains were sequenced from one sample in a study of T-cell reconstitution after alpha-beta-depleted transplantation in children. Molecular barcoding with unique molecular identifiers was used for the TCRbeta library. In TCRdb, the PCR reads were re-called with MiXCR into one record per CDR3 protein. The sample records a few hundred thousand distinct CDR3 sequences, under 13% being singletons. The sequencing here drew on PBMCs from the stem cell graft donor, taken from the stem cell graft. The receptors shown here come from a human donor who donated a stem cell graft to a child with acute lymphoblastic leukemia.

This clonotype was picked up a small number of times. The V call is TRBV4-1, the J call TRBJ2-3; 7 nucleotides match TRBD2. The CDR3 is 16 residues long. Germline CDR1 reads MGHRA; CDR2 reads YSYEKL. V gave up 4 bases and J gave up 2 bases; unmatched junction bases: 9. CDR3 amino acids: CASSPRGVALTDTQYF. The CDR3 nucleotides read TGCGCCAGCAGCCCCCGGGGGGTAGCCCTCACAGATACGCAGTATTTT.

This clonotype was found a few times. The chain links TRBV5-1 to TRBJ2-1; no firm D call. The length of the CDR3 is 13 residues. CDR1 is SGHRS and CDR2 is YFSETQ in the germline V gene. V was clipped by 2 bases and J by 4 bases, with 7 bases between them. The CDR3 spells CASSLDTYNEQFF. The CDR3 DNA sequence: TGCGCCAGCAGCTTAGACACATACAATGAGCAGTTCTTC.

There are many counts of this clonotype. The CDR3 loop reads CASSSGVQAELNEQYF. In nucleotides, the CDR3 is TGCGCCAGCAGCTCGGGGGTACAGGCTGAACTTAACGAGCAGTACTTC. V and J are TRBV4-3 and TRBJ2-7; weak D call: TRBD2 (6 bases). The CDR3 has 16 residues. V was shortened by 5 bases and J by 5 bases, with 22 bases between the two germline ends. Germline loops: CDR1 LGHNA, CDR2 YSLEER.

This clonotype was seen only a few times. The rearrangement joins TRBV24-1 to TRBJ1-5; TRBD1 matches at 7 bases. The V segment lost 4 bases and the J segment 9 bases; nucleotides outside the gene matches: 11. Germline assignment: CDR1 KGHDR and CDR2 SFDVKD. This CDR3 region has 15 residues. CDR3 nucleotides: TGTGCCACCAGTGACAGTGAGGCAGGGGGTCGGCCCCAGCATTTT. This sequence encodes CATSDSEAGGRPQHF.

This rearrangement joins TRBV5-1 to TRBJ1-4, with 9 bases aligning to TRBD1. Germline CDR1 and CDR2: SGHRS and YFSETQ. J lost 7 bases, V lost 1 base, and 2 bases had no gene match. This CDR3 spans 14 amino acids. The CDR3 region is CASSLKGQGEKLFF. CDR3 nucleotides: TGCGCCAGCAGCTTGAAGGGACAGGGTGAAAAACTGTTTTTT.

The table lists this clonotype with many counts. The V and J genes are TRBV4-1 and TRBJ2-1; 9 nucleotides align to TRBD2. J was trimmed by 6 bases and V by 4 bases; bases with no gene match: 10. The CDR3 is 16 residues long. Germline values: CDR1 MGHRA, CDR2 YSYEKL. The CDR3 sequence: CASSPGAGLAGNEQFF. The CDR3 nucleotides read TGCGCCAGCAGCCCTGGAGCGGGACTAGCAGGCAATGAGCAGTTCTTC.

This clonotype was seen only a few times. The V and J genes are TRBV11-2 and TRBJ1-6; D unresolved. There are 13 residues in the CDR3. From germline, CDR1 is SGHAT and CDR2 FQNNGV. Trimming shortened V by 5 bases and J by 3 bases, and 5 bases separated the two germline ends. The CDR3 here is CASSTGYNSPLHF. CDR3 nucleotide sequence: TGTGCCAGCAGCACGGGCTATAATTCACCCCTCCACTTT.

This chain connects TRBV4-3 to TRBJ1-2, with D hard to call. This CDR3 has 14 amino acids. V was trimmed by 4 bases and J by 8 bases, leaving 17 bases between them. Germline V CDR1 and CDR2: LGHNA, YSLEER. The CDR3 DNA follows: TGCGCCAGCAGCCCTGATCCATCTCGTCCGGGCTACACCTTC. Its protein product is CASSPDPSRPGYTF.

The chain links TRBV5-1 to TRBJ2-2; possible D gene TRBD2, 5 bases. V was trimmed by 4 bases and J by 3 bases, leaving 10 bases between them. This CDR3 is 14 amino acids long. Germline values: CDR1 SGHRS, CDR2 YFSETQ. The CDR3 DNA follows: TGCGCCAGCAGCCCCTCCGGGGACACCGGGGAGCTGTTTTTT. It is translated as CASSPSGDTGELFF.

This clonotype was counted between two and nine times. The V and J genes are TRBV2 and TRBJ1-2; TRBD1 agrees at 9 bases. Germline V gene data show CDR1 as SNHLY and CDR2 as FYNNEI. V gave up 6 bases and J gave up 0 bases; unmatched junction bases: 5. The CDR3 has 15 amino acids. The CDR3 spells CASSKGQGANYGYTF. As DNA, the CDR3 is TGTGCCAGCAGCAAGGGACAGGGAGCTAACTATGGCTACACCTTC.

In its sample, this clonotype was seen many times. This chain uses TRBV11-1 with TRBJ1-3; D is unclear. The germline V and J ends were trimmed by 1 base and 0 bases, with 19 bases remaining between them. Germline lookup yields CDR1 SGHAT and CDR2 FQDESV (reference sequence). This CDR3 spans 19 amino acids. CDR3 region: CASSLEFNLVVTSGNTIYF. DNA for the CDR3: TGTGCCAGCAGCTTAGAATTTAACCTTGTTGTTACCTCTGGAAACACCATATATTTT.

V is TRBV7-9 and J is TRBJ2-7; 8 bases are shared with TRBD2. J lost 3 bases, V lost 8 bases, and 3 bases had no gene match. Per the germline V gene, CDR1 is SEHNR and CDR2 is FQNEAQ (reference sequence). The CDR3 sequence is 12 residues long. CDR3 nucleotide sequence: TGTGCCAGCGAAACTAGCGGCTACGAGCAGTACTTC. Its translation: CASETSGYEQYF. Drawing the rest from reference TRBV7-9 and TRBJ2-7, the complete variable domain is DTGVSQNPRHKITKRGQNVTFRCDPISEHNRLYWYRQTLGQGPEFLTYFQNEAQLEKSRLLSDRFSAERPKGSFSTLEIQRTEQGDSAMYLCASETSGYEQYFGPGTRLTVT.

This chain connects TRBV7-9 to TRBJ2-7; tentative D call: TRBD1 (6 bases). Germline CDR1 reads SEHNR; CDR2 reads FQNEAQ (reference sequence). The ends were cut back, 2 bases at V and 0 bases at J, with 11 bases in the middle. The CDR3 has 15 residues. The DNA of the CDR3 is TGTGCCAGCAGCTTATGGACCAGGGGCTCCTACGAGCAGTACTTC. This gives the protein CASSLWTRGSYEQYF. Together with reference TRBV7-9 and TRBJ2-7, the CDR3 gives the full variable domain: DTGVSQNPRHKITKRGQNVTFRCDPISEHNRLYWYRQTLGQGPEFLTYFQNEAQLEKSRLLSDRFSAERPKGSFSTLEIQRTEQGDSAMYLCASSLWTRGSYEQYFGPGTRLTVT.

As for this clonotype: One end of the junction is discordant with germline, which a read error may explain. The gene calls are TRBV19 and TRBJ2-2; 9 bases are shared with TRBD1. CDR1 and CDR2 from the germline V gene are LNHDA and SQIVND (reference sequence). The CDR3 covers 16 residues. Here the CDR3 DNA reads TGTACCAGTAGTACGACGGGACAGGGAGCAGCCGGGGAGCTGTTTTTT. Translated: CTSSTTGQGAAGELFF.

This clonotype showed up many times. The chain couples TRBV6-2 or TRBV6-3 to TRBJ1-5; a possible D gene is TRBD1 (6 bases). V was cut by 0 bases and J by 4 bases, with 16 bases left in between. The CDR3 spans 17 residues. Germline V gene lookup returns CDR1 MNHEY and CDR2 SVGEGT. DNA for the CDR3: TGTGCCAGCAGTTACTCAACCTACAGGGTTCCTAATCAGCCCCAGCATTTT. It translates to CASSYSTYRVPNQPQHF.

The chain has TRBV12-3 or TRBV12-4 and TRBJ2-1; 7 bases line up with TRBD2. J gave up 2 bases and V 5 bases, and 15 bases lay outside the gene matches. This CDR3 contains 18 residues. The DNA of the CDR3 is TGTGCCAGCAGTCCCTACGGGGAGGGCGCCGGGGCCTACAATGAGCAGTTCTTC. The encoded protein is CASSPYGEGAGAYNEQFF.

This clonotype occurred a few times. The V gene is TRBV27, the J gene TRBJ1-5, with D perhaps TRBD1 (5 bases). V dropped 3 bases and J dropped 7 bases, with 16 bases sitting between them. The germline gives CDR1 MNHEY, CDR2 SMNVEV (reference sequence). This CDR3 spans 15 amino acids. The CDR3 DNA reads TGTGCCAGCAGTTTGTCCGGGGGGTTAGCACAGCCCCAGCATTTT. Its translation is CASSLSGGLAQPQHF.

This clonotype was observed a handful of times. The V and J genes are TRBV27 and TRBJ2-7; TRBD2 agrees at 8 bases. The CDR3 sequence is 14 residues long. V lost 3 bases, J lost 3 bases, and 4 bases stayed unmatched. Germline CDR1 MNHEY, CDR2 SMNVEV (reference sequence). CDR3 sequence reads: CASSLGLGNYEQYF. CDR3 coding DNA: TGTGCCAGCAGTTTGGGACTAGGGAACTACGAGCAGTACTTC.

The sample holds a few counts of this clonotype. The rearrangement links TRBV7-2 to TRBJ2-5; D is possibly TRBD2 (5 bases). The CDR3 is 16 amino acids. Germline CDR1 and CDR2: SGHTA and FQGNSA. Trimming shortened V by 5 bases and J by 9 bases, and 25 bases separated the two germline ends. CDR3 sequence: CASSPRRDSSGLAQYF. The CDR3 coding sequence is TGTGCCAGCAGCCCACGGCGAGACTCCAGCGGATTGGCCCAGTACTTC.

The gene calls are TRBV5-1 and TRBJ1-5, with D possibly TRBD1 on 5 matching bases. Trimming removed 4 bases from V and 0 bases from J, with 14 bases in between. Germline V CDR1 and CDR2: SGHRS, YFSETQ. The CDR3 runs 16 residues. The chain's CDR3 is CASSPSGADSNQPQHF. The CDR3 DNA reads TGCGCCAGCAGCCCGAGCGGGGCAGATAGCAATCAGCCCCAGCATTTT.

This clonotype was detected only a few times. The rearrangement joins TRBV20-1 to TRBJ2-1; D is perhaps TRBD1 or TRBD2 (5 bases each). Between the trimmed V and J ends, which lost 5 bases and 0 bases, there was a span of 23 bases. Looked up from germline, CDR1 is DFQATT and CDR2 is SNEGSKA (reference sequence). CDR3 length equals 18 residues. The CDR3 DNA sequence: TGCAGTGCTCCCGGGACGGCTCGGCGTAAAAGCTCCTACAATGAGCAGTTCTTC. The encoded protein is CSAPGTARRKSSYNEQFF.

The chain recombines TRBV11-1 with TRBJ1-4; 8 bases are shared with TRBD1. J lost 5 bases, V lost 5 bases, and 16 bases had no gene match. The CDR3 is made up of 18 amino acids. Germline assignment: CDR1 SGHAT and CDR2 FQDESV (reference sequence). For the CDR3, the DNA is TGTGCCAGCAGCCCGCGGACAGGGCGGCCGGTGGTGAATGAAAAACTGTTTTTT. Its protein product is CASSPRTGRPVVNEKLFF.

This clonotype was seen repeatedly, ten times or more. The chain combines TRBV12-3 or TRBV12-4 with TRBJ2-7; 9 nucleotides match TRBD1. This CDR3 spans 16 amino acids. J gave up 3 bases and V 0 bases, and 6 bases lay outside the gene matches. As DNA, the CDR3 is TGTGCCAGCAGTTTAGCGGACCCGGGACAGGGCTACGAGCAGTACTTC. Its protein product is CASSLADPGQGYEQYF.

V gene TRBV5-1 combines with J gene TRBJ1-2; 10 bases are a match to TRBD1. Germline V gene data show CDR1 as SGHRS and CDR2 as YFSETQ. V was pared by 0 bases and J by 0 bases, with 8 bases of the junction left unmatched. The CDR3 contains 18 residues. Here the CDR3 DNA reads TGCGCCAGCAGCTTGGGACCGGGACAGGGGATAGCTAACTATGGCTACACCTTC. It yields the protein CASSLGPGQGIANYGYTF.

In this sample, this clonotype turned up a few times. The chain carries TRBV18 and TRBJ1-1; D gene unclear. This CDR3 is built from 14 residues. Trimming removed 3 bases from V and 4 bases from J, with 12 bases in between. Germline CDR1 and CDR2: KGHSH and LQKENI. CDR3 amino acids: CASSPDARVTEAFF. For the CDR3, the DNA is TGTGCCAGCTCACCGGACGCGAGAGTCACTGAAGCTTTCTTT.

CDR3 DNA sequence: TGCAGTGCTAAAAGGACCGAGCGAGAGACCCAGTACTTC. Translating gives CSAKRTERETQYF. The genes are TRBV20-1 and TRBJ2-5; no definite D call. Trimming removed 4 bases from V and 4 bases from J, with 13 bases in between. This CDR3 comprises 13 residues. Germline values: CDR1 DFQATT, CDR2 SNEGSKA (reference sequence).